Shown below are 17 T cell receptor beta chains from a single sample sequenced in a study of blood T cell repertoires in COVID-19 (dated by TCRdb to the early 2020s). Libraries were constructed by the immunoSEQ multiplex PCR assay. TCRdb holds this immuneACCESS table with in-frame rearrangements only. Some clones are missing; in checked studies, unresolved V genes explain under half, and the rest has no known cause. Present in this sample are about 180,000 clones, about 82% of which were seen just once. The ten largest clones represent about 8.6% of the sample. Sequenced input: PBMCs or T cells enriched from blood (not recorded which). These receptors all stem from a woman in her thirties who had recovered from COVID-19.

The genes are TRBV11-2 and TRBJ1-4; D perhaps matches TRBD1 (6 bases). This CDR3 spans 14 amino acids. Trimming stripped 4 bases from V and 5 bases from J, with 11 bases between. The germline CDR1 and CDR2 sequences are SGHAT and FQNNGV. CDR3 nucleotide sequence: TGTGCCAGCAGCTGGGGGAGGGGGAATGAAAAACTGTTTTTT. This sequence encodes CASSWGRGNEKLFF.

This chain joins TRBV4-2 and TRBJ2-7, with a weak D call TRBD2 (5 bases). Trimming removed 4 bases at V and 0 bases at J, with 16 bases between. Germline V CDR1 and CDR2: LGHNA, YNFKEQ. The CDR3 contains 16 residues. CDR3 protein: CASSPDTAASSYEQYF. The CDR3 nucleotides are TGTGCCAGCAGCCCAGACACAGCGGCCTCCTCCTACGAGCAGTACTTC.

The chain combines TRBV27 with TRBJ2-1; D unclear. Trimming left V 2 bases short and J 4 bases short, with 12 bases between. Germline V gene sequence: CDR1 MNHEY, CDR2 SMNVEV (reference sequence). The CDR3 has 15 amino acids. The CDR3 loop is CASSLVAGSYNEQFF. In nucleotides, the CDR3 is TGTGCCAGCAGTTTAGTGGCAGGTTCTTACAATGAGCAGTTCTTC.

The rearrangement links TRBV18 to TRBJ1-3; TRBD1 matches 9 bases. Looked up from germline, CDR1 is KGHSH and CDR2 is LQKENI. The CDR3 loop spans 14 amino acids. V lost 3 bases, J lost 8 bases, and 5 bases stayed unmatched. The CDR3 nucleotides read TGTGCCAGCTCACCGGACAGGGGTGAGGACACCATATATTTT. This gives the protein CASSPDRGEDTIYF.

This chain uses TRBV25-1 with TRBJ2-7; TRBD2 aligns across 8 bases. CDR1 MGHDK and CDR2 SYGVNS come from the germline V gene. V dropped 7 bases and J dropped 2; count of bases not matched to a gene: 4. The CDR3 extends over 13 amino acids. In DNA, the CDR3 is TGTGCCAGCACCCGAGCGGGAGCCTACGAGCAGTACTTC. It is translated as CASTRAGAYEQYF.

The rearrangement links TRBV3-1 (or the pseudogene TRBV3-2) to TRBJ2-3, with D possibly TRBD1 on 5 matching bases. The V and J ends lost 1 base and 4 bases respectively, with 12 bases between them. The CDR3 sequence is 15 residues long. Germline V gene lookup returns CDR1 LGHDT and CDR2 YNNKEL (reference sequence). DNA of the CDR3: TGTGCCAGCAGCCAAGGGGGCGACGGCGCAGATACGCAGTATTTT. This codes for CASSQGGDGADTQYF.

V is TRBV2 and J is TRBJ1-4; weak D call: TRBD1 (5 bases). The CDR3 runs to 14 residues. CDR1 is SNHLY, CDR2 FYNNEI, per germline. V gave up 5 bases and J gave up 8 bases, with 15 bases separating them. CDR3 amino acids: CASSKTGVGEKLFF. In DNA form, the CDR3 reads TGTGCCAGCAGTAAAACGGGGGTGGGAGAAAAACTGTTTTTT.

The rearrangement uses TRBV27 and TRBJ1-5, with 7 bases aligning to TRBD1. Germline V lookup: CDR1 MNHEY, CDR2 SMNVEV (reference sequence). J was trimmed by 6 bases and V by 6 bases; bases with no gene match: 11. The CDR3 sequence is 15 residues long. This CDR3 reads CASRALQGVAQPQHF. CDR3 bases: TGTGCCAGCAGGGCCCTCCAGGGGGTTGCTCAGCCCCAGCATTTT.

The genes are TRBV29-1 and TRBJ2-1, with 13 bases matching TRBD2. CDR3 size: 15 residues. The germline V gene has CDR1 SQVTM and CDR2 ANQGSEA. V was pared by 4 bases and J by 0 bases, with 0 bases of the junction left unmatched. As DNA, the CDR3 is TGCAGCGTTGGGACTAGCGGGAGCTCCTACAATGAGCAGTTCTTC. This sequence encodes CSVGTSGSSYNEQFF.

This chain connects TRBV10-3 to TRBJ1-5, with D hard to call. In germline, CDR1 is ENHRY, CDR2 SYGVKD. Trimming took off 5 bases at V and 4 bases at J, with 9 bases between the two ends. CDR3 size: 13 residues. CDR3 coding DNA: TGTGCCATCAGTACAGTAGAAAATCAGCCCCAGCATTTT. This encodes CAISTVENQPQHF.

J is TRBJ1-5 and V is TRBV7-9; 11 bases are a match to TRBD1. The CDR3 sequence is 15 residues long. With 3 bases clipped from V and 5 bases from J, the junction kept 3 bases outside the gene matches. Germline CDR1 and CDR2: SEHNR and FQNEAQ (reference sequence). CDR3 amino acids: CASSLWDRGDQPQHF. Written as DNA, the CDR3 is TGTGCCAGCAGCTTGTGGGACAGGGGGGATCAGCCCCAGCATTTT.

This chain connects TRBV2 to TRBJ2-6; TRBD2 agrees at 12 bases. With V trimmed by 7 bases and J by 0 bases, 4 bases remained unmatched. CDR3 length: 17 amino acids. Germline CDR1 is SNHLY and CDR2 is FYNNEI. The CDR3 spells CASKGLAGISGANVLTF. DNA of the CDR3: TGTGCCAGCAAAGGACTAGCGGGGATCTCTGGGGCCAACGTCCTGACTTTC.

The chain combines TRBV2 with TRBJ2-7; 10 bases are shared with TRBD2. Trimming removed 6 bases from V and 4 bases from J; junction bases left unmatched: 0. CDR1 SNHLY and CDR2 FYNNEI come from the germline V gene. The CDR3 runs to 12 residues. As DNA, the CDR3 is TGTGCCAGCAGACTAGCGGGGTACGAGCAGTACTTC. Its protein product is CASRLAGYEQYF.

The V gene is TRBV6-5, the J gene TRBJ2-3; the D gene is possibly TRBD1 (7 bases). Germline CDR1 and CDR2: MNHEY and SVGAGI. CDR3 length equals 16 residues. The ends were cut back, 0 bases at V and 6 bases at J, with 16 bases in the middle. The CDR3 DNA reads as TGTGCCAGCAGTTACTCGGCAGGGGGGAGACTGGATACGCAGTATTTT. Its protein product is CASSYSAGGRLDTQYF.

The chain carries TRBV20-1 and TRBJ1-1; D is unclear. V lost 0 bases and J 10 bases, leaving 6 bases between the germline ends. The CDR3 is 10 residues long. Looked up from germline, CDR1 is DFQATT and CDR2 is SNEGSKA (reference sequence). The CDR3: CSARDRVAFF. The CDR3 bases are TGCAGTGCTAGAGATCGGGTAGCTTTCTTT.

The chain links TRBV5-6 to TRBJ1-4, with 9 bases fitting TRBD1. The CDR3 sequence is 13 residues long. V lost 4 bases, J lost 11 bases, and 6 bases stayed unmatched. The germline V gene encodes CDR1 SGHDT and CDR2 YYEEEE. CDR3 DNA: TGTGCCAGCAGCCAGCTACAGGGGGCGAAACTGTTTTTT. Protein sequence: CASSQLQGAKLFF.

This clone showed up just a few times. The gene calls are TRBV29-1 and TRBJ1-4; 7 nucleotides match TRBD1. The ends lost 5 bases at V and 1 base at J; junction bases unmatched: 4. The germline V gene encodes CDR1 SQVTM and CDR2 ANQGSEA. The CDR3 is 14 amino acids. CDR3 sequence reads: CSVRRGITNEKLFF. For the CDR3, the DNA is TGCAGCGTTCGCAGGGGGATAACTAATGAAAAACTGTTTTTT.